The next 31 T cell receptor beta chains were all read from a single sample in a study of blood T cell repertoires in COVID-19. Profiled with immunoSEQ multiplex PCR; TCRdb holds only in-frame clones, not every one. The sample lists 140,000 to 150,000 clones, around 83% seen once, with roughly 10% in the top ten. Input material: peripheral blood. The receptors derive from a man between 60 and 70 years old with active or convalescent COVID-19.

The V gene is TRBV30, the J gene TRBJ1-1, with D possibly TRBD1 on 5 matching bases. Germline V gene lookup returns CDR1 GTSNPN and CDR2 SVGIG (reference sequence). This CDR3 has 13 amino acids. Trimming cost V 3 bases and J 1 base, with 9 bases left between them. The CDR3 here is CAWRADRNTEAFF. DNA for the CDR3: TGTGCCTGGAGGGCCGACAGGAACACTGAAGCTTTCTTT.

V and J are TRBV24-1 and TRBJ1-2; weak D call: TRBD1 (6 bases). This CDR3 has 17 residues. Between the trimmed V and J ends, which lost 1 base and 8 bases, there was a span of 22 bases. Germline CDR1 and CDR2: KGHDR and SFDVKD. The CDR3: CATSDFRSRGGTGGYTF. The CDR3 nucleotides read TGTGCCACCAGTGATTTTAGGAGCAGGGGCGGTACGGGAGGCTACACCTTC.

This sequence joins TRBV6-5 and TRBJ1-6, with D possibly matching TRBD1 (5 bases). The CDR3 runs to 13 residues. In germline, CDR1 is MNHEY, CDR2 SVGAGI. Trimming removed 7 bases at V and 7 bases at J, with 11 bases between. CDR3 loop: CASKEGMNSPLHF. The CDR3 DNA follows: TGTGCCAGCAAGGAGGGGATGAATTCACCCCTCCACTTT.

The rearrangement joins TRBV7-9 to TRBJ2-5, with D uncertain. Germline lookup yields CDR1 SEHNR and CDR2 FQNEAQ (reference sequence). V lost 4 bases, J lost 5 bases, and 14 bases lay in between. The CDR3 has 14 residues. CDR3 loop: CASSSPGPVETQYF. For the CDR3, the DNA is TGTGCCAGCAGCTCACCGGGTCCCGTGGAGACCCAGTACTTC.

This chain uses TRBV7-2 with TRBJ1-5, with D possibly TRBD1 on 6 matching bases. There are 14 residues in the CDR3. The germline gives CDR1 SGHTA, CDR2 FQGNSA. The germline V and J ends were trimmed by 5 bases and 4 bases, with 12 bases remaining between them. The CDR3 is CASSPQGANQPQHF. CDR3 coding DNA: TGTGCCAGCAGCCCACAGGGAGCTAATCAGCCCCAGCATTTT.

At least ten counts were recorded for this clone. The chain carries TRBV5-1 and TRBJ2-2, with 9 bases that match TRBD2. The V segment lost 0 bases and the J segment 5 bases; nucleotides outside the gene matches: 5. CDR1 is SGHRS, CDR2 YFSETQ, per germline. This CDR3 is 16 amino acids long. CDR3 coding DNA: TGCGCCAGCAGCTTGGGGCCTAGCGGGACGACCGGGGAGCTGTTTTTT. It encodes CASSLGPSGTTGELFF.

Here the CDR3 reads CASSIDTRVGYNEQFF. The CDR3 DNA is TGTGCCAGTAGTATAGATACCAGGGTGGGATACAATGAGCAGTTCTTC. The J gene is TRBJ2-1, the V gene TRBV19; D might be TRBD1 (5 bases). V was pared by 0 bases and J by 4 bases, with 13 bases between. Germline V gives CDR1 LNHDA, CDR2 SQIVND (reference sequence). The CDR3 is 16 amino acids. The full variable domain, rest sourced from reference TRBV19 and TRBJ2-1, is DGGITQSPKYLFRKEGQNVTLSCEQNLNHDAMYWYRQDPGQGLRLIYYSQIVNDFQKGDIAEGYSVSREKKESFPLTVTSAQKNPTAFYLCASSIDTRVGYNEQFFGPGTRLTVL.

The J gene is TRBJ1-3, the V gene TRBV30, with D maybe TRBD1 (5 bases). CDR1 and CDR2 (germline): GTSNPN, SVGIG (reference sequence). The CDR3 contains 17 residues. Trimming removed 3 bases at V and 4 bases at J, with 22 bases between. CDR3 amino acids: CAWRRGRLKAGGNTIYF. The CDR3 DNA follows: TGTGCCTGGAGAAGGGGCAGGCTTAAGGCAGGAGGAAACACCATATATTTT.

This clone was recorded once. The rearrangement links TRBV11-2 to TRBJ2-3; 7 bases agree with TRBD2. V dropped 6 bases and J dropped 4; count of bases not matched to a gene: 13. CDR1 and CDR2 from the germline V gene are SGHAT and FQNNGV. The CDR3 length is 16 residues. The CDR3: CASRAAGRTLSDTQYF. DNA of the CDR3: TGTGCCAGCAGGGCGGCCGGGAGGACTCTATCAGATACGCAGTATTTT.

This chain uses TRBV5-1 with TRBJ1-1; D not resolved. The CDR3 contains 15 residues. Trimming removed 4 bases from V and 0 bases from J, with 13 bases in between. The germline CDR1 and CDR2 sequences are SGHRS and YFSETQ. The CDR3 protein is CASSDSYGVNTEAFF. As DNA, the CDR3 is TGCGCCAGCAGCGATTCATACGGGGTGAACACTGAAGCTTTCTTT.

This clone has a single count. The chain links TRBV5-6 to TRBJ2-5; 16 positions match TRBD2. V shed 3 bases, J shed 5 bases, and the junction held 10 bases outside the gene matches. Germline lookup yields CDR1 SGHDT and CDR2 YYEEEE. The CDR3 has 18 residues. In DNA form, the CDR3 reads TGTGCCAGCAGCTGCACGGGACTAGCGGGGGGGCCGGAGGAGACCCAGTACTTC. Translation gives CASSCTGLAGGPEETQYF.

The V and J genes are TRBV4-3 and TRBJ1-2, with 8 bases aligning to TRBD1. Germline V gene data show CDR1 as LGHNA and CDR2 as YSLEER. The CDR3 has 15 amino acids. The V segment lost 1 base and the J segment 4 bases; nucleotides outside the gene matches: 5. CDR3: CASSQGTGWSYGYTF. For the CDR3, the DNA is TGCGCCAGCAGCCAAGGGACAGGGTGGTCCTATGGCTACACCTTC.

The rearrangement links TRBV12-3 or TRBV12-4 to TRBJ1-2, with D uncertain. Trimming pared 4 bases from V and 6 bases from J, leaving 12 bases between. This CDR3 comprises 13 residues. The DNA for the CDR3 is TGTGCCAGCAGTTACCGAGGGCTGGATGGCTACACCTTC. It translates to CASSYRGLDGYTF.

The genes are TRBV7-2 and TRBJ2-5; 7 nucleotides agree with TRBD2. Looked up from germline, CDR1 is SGHTA and CDR2 is FQGNSA. V trimming: 3 bases; J trimming: 3 bases; junction bases outside the gene matches: 4. The CDR3 contains 14 residues. CDR3 nucleotide sequence: TGTGCCAGCAGCTTTGCGGGAGTTAAAGAGACCCAGTACTTC. As protein: CASSFAGVKETQYF.

The V call is TRBV27, the J call TRBJ2-5; 10 bases map to TRBD1. Germline V gene lookup returns CDR1 MNHEY and CDR2 SMNVEV (reference sequence). With 4 bases clipped from V and 2 bases from J, the junction kept 4 bases outside the gene matches. This CDR3 spans 15 amino acids. CDR3 amino acids: CASSSGTGVQETQYF. DNA of the CDR3: TGTGCCAGCAGTTCAGGGACAGGGGTGCAAGAGACCCAGTACTTC.

The genes are TRBV30 and TRBJ2-7; 8 bases are shared with TRBD2. The J segment lost 0 bases and the V segment lost 5 bases, leaving 12 bases of the junction unmatched. The CDR3 is made up of 16 amino acids. Germline V lookup: CDR1 GTSNPN, CDR2 SVGIG (reference sequence). The CDR3 coding sequence is TGTGCCTGGGAACTTTTGCGGGGGGACCCCTCCTACGAGCAGTACTTC. Amino acid sequence: CAWELLRGDPSYEQYF. Variable domain in full (rest from reference TRBV30 and TRBJ2-7): SQTIHQWPATLVQPVGSPLSLECTVEGTSNPNLYWYRQAAGRGLQLLFYSVGIGQISSEVPQNLSASRPQDRQFILSSKKLLLSDSGFYLCAWELLRGDPSYEQYFGPGTRLTVT.

This chain links TRBV7-9 with TRBJ2-7; a weak D match, TRBD2 (6 bases). The length of the CDR3 is 13 residues. The V gene's germline CDR1 is SEHNR and CDR2 FQNEAQ (reference sequence). The V end lost 1 base, the J end lost 7 bases, and 11 bases lay between the germline ends. CDR3: CASSLGAGREQYV. The CDR3 DNA reads as TGTGCCAGCAGCTTAGGGGCAGGGAGGGAGCAGTACGTC.

The chain employs TRBV6-5 and TRBJ2-5; TRBD1 aligns across 8 bases. Germline CDR1 is MNHEY and CDR2 is SVGAGI. The ends lost 5 bases at V and 4 bases at J; junction bases unmatched: 9. The CDR3 consists of 15 residues. Written as DNA, the CDR3 is TGTGCCAGCAGTCGAACGGGACAGGCGGGAGAGACCCAGTACTTC. Translated: CASSRTGQAGETQYF.

The rearrangement links TRBV6-5 to TRBJ1-1; D unclear. Deletions cut 3 bases from V and 6 bases from J, with 17 bases between. The germline CDR1 and CDR2 sequences are MNHEY and SVGAGI. The CDR3 loop spans 15 amino acids. CDR3 bases: TGTGCCAGCAGTTATGAGGCGAGAAGCAACTCTGAAGCTTTCTTT. Translating it yields CASSYEARSNSEAFF.

This chain joins TRBV6-5 and TRBJ2-5; D might be TRBD1 (6 bases). The CDR3 is 16 residues long. The ends were cut back, 2 bases at V and 1 base at J, with 14 bases in the middle. Germline V CDR1 and CDR2: MNHEY, SVGAGI. For the CDR3, the DNA is TGTGCCAGCAGTTACAGTCCCAGGACAGTCCAAGAGACCCAGTACTTC. Its translation: CASSYSPRTVQETQYF.

This clone was seen a few times. The CDR3 loop is CASSQEWAGTEAFF. CDR3 in DNA: TGTGCCAGCAGCCAAGAGTGGGCGGGCACTGAAGCTTTCTTT. V usage is TRBV14 and J usage is TRBJ1-1, with D unresolved. This CDR3 region has 14 residues. CDR1 SGHDN and CDR2 FVKESK come from the germline V gene. V shed 0 bases and J shed 4 bases, with 9 bases lying between them.

The J gene is TRBJ1-2, the V gene TRBV4-3; D gene uncertain. Germline V CDR1 and CDR2: LGHNA, YSLEER. This CDR3 is 14 amino acids long. Trimming cost V 1 base and J 4 bases, with 10 bases left between them. This CDR3 reads CASSQVVEGYGYTF. The CDR3 bases are TGCGCCAGCAGCCAAGTAGTGGAGGGCTATGGCTACACCTTC.

The chain employs TRBV29-1 and TRBJ1-4; a possible D gene is TRBD1 (6 bases). Germline V gene lookup returns CDR1 SQVTM and CDR2 ANQGSEA. V shed 1 base and J shed 5 bases, with 14 bases lying between them. The CDR3 is 15 residues long. The DNA of the CDR3 is TGCAGCGTTGAAGTGAATCAGGGGTCAAATGAAAAACTGTTTTTT. Translating it yields CSVEVNQGSNEKLFF.

The chain uses TRBV9 and TRBJ2-7; D might be TRBD2 (5 bases). V lost 4 bases to trimming and J lost 2 bases, with 16 bases between them. The length of the CDR3 is 15 residues. Germline V CDR1 and CDR2: SGDLS, YYNGEE. The CDR3 sequence is CASSPNSPGAYEQYF. CDR3 bases: TGTGCCAGCAGCCCCAACTCCCCCGGGGCCTACGAGCAGTACTTC.

The chain uses TRBV18 and TRBJ1-5; 10 bases are a match to TRBD1. Germline V lookup: CDR1 KGHSH, CDR2 LQKENI. The CDR3 extends over 16 amino acids. V shed 2 bases and J 3 bases; nucleotides not matched to a gene: 4. The CDR3 region is CASSPGTGAYNQPQHF. The CDR3, as DNA: TGTGCCAGCTCACCAGGGACAGGGGCCTACAATCAGCCCCAGCATTTT.

The V and J genes are TRBV10-3 and TRBJ1-1; D perhaps matches TRBD1 (6 bases). The CDR3 runs to 20 residues. V dropped 3 bases and J dropped 2 bases, with 28 bases sitting between them. Germline CDR1 reads ENHRY; CDR2 reads SYGVKD. The CDR3 DNA follows: TGTGCCATCAGTGAAGGAGTCTCGGTGTGGCAGGGGTTGAGAAACACTGAAGCTTTCTTT. Amino acids: CAISEGVSVWQGLRNTEAFF.

This clone has just a few counts. V is TRBV20-1 and J is TRBJ2-1; TRBD1 is a possible D gene (5 bases). The CDR3 covers 11 residues. CDR1 DFQATT and CDR2 SNEGSKA come from the germline V gene (reference sequence). With 2 bases removed from V and 10 bases from J, the gap between germline ends came to 9 bases. CDR3 sequence: CSARLTDEQFF. The CDR3 nucleotides read TGCAGTGCTAGACTGACAGACGAGCAGTTCTTC.

The chain has TRBV18 and TRBJ2-3; 13 nucleotides line up with TRBD2. Germline V lookup: CDR1 KGHSH, CDR2 LQKENI. V gave up 2 bases and J gave up 4 bases; unmatched junction bases: 0. The CDR3 consists of 15 residues. DNA for the CDR3: TGTGCCAGCTCACCAACTAGCGGGGGGGCAGATACGCAGTATTTT. Amino acid sequence: CASSPTSGGADTQYF.

The chain couples TRBV5-1 to TRBJ2-1; TRBD1 matches at 8 bases. The CDR3 is made up of 14 amino acids. The germline CDR1 and CDR2 sequences are SGHRS and YFSETQ. Unmatched junction bases numbered 5, after V lost 4 bases and J lost 5 bases. The CDR3 nucleotides are TGCGCCAGCAGCCGGACAGGGTTCAACAATGAGCAGTTCTTC. Translated: CASSRTGFNNEQFF.

CDR3 nucleotide sequence: TGTGCCAGCAGCCCCGGGACAGGCTCTGGAAACACCATATATTTT. Amino acid sequence: CASSPGTGSGNTIYF. The chain links TRBV7-6 to TRBJ1-3; 8 nucleotides agree with TRBD1. CDR1 is SGHVS, CDR2 FNYEAQ, per germline. The junction had 3 bases not matched to a gene; V was cut back by 5 bases and J by 0 bases. The CDR3 consists of 15 residues. Full variable domain (missing parts from reference TRBV7-6 and TRBJ1-3): GAGVSQSPRYKVTKRGQDVALRCDPISGHVSLYWYRQALGQGPEFLTYFNYEAQQDKSGLPNDRFSAERPEGSISTLTIQRTEQRDSAMYRCASSPGTGSGNTIYFGEGSWLTVV.

The chain's CDR3 is CASRSGQAGNTIYF. For the CDR3, the DNA is TGTGCCAGCAGATCTGGACAGGCTGGAAACACCATATATTTT. The V gene is TRBV6-5, the J gene TRBJ1-3; 7 bases match TRBD1. CDR3 length equals 14 residues. Trimming cost V 6 bases and J 2 bases; bases outside gene matches: 4. CDR1 is MNHEY, CDR2 SVGAGI, per germline.